This T cell receptor beta chain stems from a study of blood T cells in healthy people across ages. General study findings and limits: Roughly linear age-related decline in beta diversity appeared, significant by age approximately 40.

The ends were cut back, 2 bases at V and 0 bases at J, with 11 bases in the middle. This CDR3 contains 16 residues. CDR1 and CDR2 (germline): DFQATT, SNEGSKA (reference sequence). Primers used in a second PCR of roughly 6 to 12 cycles were a sample-barcoded 5' primer and a J-beta primer mix. From the 5' RACE reads, TCRdb called clonotypes with MiXCR, one entry per CDR3 protein. The sample records about 620,000 distinct CDR3 sequences, around a fifth being singletons. This clonotype occurred a few times. Its target is unknown. The sample taken for sequencing was blood. The chain links TRBV20-1 to TRBJ2-6; weak D call: TRBD2 (6 bases). The source of this sequence is a man between 65 and 80 years old in good health. CDR3 amino acids: CSARQGGSSGANVLTF. The CDR3 DNA is TGCAGTGCTAGACAGGGAGGTTCCTCTGGGGCCAACGTCCTGACTTTC.